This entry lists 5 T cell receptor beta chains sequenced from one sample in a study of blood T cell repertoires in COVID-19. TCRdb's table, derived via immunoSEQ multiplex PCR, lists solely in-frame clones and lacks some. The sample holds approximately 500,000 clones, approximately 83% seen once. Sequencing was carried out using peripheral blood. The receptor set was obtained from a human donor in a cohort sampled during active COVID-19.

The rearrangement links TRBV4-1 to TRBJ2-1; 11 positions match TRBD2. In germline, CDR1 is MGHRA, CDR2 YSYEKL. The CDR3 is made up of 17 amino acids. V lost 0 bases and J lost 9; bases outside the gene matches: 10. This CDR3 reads CASSQDNSGRGEGEQFF. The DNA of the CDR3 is TGCGCCAGCAGCCAAGATAATAGCGGGAGGGGAGAAGGTGAGCAGTTCTTC.

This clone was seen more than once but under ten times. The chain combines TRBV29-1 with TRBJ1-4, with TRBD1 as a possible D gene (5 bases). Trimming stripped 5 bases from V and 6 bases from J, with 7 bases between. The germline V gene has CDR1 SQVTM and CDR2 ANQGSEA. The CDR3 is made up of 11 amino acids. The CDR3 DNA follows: TGCAGCGTTTCCAGGGATGAAAAACTGTTTTTT. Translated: CSVSRDEKLFF.

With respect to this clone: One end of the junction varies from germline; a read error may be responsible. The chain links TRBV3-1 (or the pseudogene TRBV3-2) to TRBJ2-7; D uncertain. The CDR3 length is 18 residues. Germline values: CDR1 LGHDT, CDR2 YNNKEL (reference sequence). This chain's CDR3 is CASSHKSRSRAASYGQYF. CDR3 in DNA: TGTGCCAGCAGCCATAAGAGTCGATCCCGCGCGGCCTCCTACGGGCAGTACTTC.

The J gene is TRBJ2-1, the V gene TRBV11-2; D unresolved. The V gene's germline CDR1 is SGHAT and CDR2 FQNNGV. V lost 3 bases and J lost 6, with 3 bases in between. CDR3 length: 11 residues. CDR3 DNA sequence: TGTGCCAGCAGCTTCGGCAATGAGCAGTTCTTC. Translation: CASSFGNEQFF.

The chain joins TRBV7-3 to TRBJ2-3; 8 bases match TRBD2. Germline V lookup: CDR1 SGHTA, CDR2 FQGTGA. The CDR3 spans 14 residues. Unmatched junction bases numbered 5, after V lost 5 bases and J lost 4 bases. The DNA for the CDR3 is TGTGCCAGCAGCCCGGGGGGGAACCCAGATACGCAGTATTTT. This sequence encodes CASSPGGNPDTQYF.